This T cell receptor (beta chain) was retrieved from a study of T cells in Graves' hyperthyroidism and ophthalmopathy. Overall study findings and caveats: Ophthalmopathy cases were set apart from stable hyperthyroidism by a 13 V-J model.

Points on this clonotype: Antigen: not known.

Amplification of TCR beta CDR3 regions was performed using RNA transcripts as template. Primed by the HTBI set, a first-round RT-PCR was run on the TCR CDR3. From the multiplex PCR reads, TCRdb called clonotypes with MiXCR, one entry per CDR3 protein. The top ten hold about 56% of the sample, which has around 190,000 distinct CDR3 sequences, less than 20% seen once. This CDR3 is built from 15 residues. V trimming: 5 bases; J trimming: 8 bases; junction bases outside the gene matches: 12. In germline, CDR1 is MDHEN, CDR2 SYDVKM. This TCR was sampled from a woman in her 50s with Graves' hyperthyroidism. Sample: blood. The chain recombines TRBV28 with TRBJ2-1; 7 positions match TRBD2. CDR3 bases: TGTGCCAGCAGTCCCGGACTAGATTGGGACTATGAGCAGTTCTTC. This gives the protein CASSPGLDWDYEQFF.